There are a few counts of the clone carrying this TCR beta chain. This record belongs to a study of blood T cell repertoires in COVID-19. Study as a whole: COVID-19 samples, acute and convalescent, were from the United States, Italy and Spain.

CDR1 is ENHRY, CDR2 SYGVKD, per germline. This CDR3 comprises 14 residues. V was clipped by 7 bases and J by 4 bases; unmatched bases: 9. Original processing methods: Amplified reference gene primers provided the basis for estimating nucleated cell counts. Generated by immunoSEQ multiplex PCR, the TCRdb table keeps only in-frame clones and is missing some. V and J calls and clone size are as listed in that table; D and trimming were resolved from the DNA. The sample has 73,000 or so clones; 75% to 95% are singletons. The sequencing sample was made of peripheral blood. The source of this sequence is a human donor with active COVID-19. The donor label of this sample is uncertain. The V call is TRBV10-3, the J call TRBJ1-2, with 7 bases identical to TRBD1. The CDR3 region has the DNA TGTGCCATCAATCCGGGACAGTTGACCTATGGCTACACCTTC. The encoded protein is CAINPGQLTYGYTF.